The 18 T cell receptor beta chains below all came from one sample that was sequenced in a study. TCRdb re-called the RT-PCR reads through MiXCR, storing one row per CDR3 protein. This sample has about 700,000 distinct CDR3 sequences, with 11% to 15% found just once. The specimen sequenced was memory CD4+ T cells from blood. These TCRs come from a female donor in good health, serving as a healthy control.

In its sample, this clonotype was seen a few times. The chain carries TRBV7-9 and TRBJ1-1; maybe TRBD1 (5 bases). The V end was cut by 5 bases, the J end by 3 bases, with 13 bases between. Germline V gene sequence: CDR1 SEHNR, CDR2 FQNEAQ (reference sequence). This CDR3 is 14 amino acids long. The CDR3 here is CASSTGTRDTEAFF. The CDR3 DNA reads as TGTGCCAGCAGCACCGGCACCAGGGACACTGAAGCTTTCTTT.

V gene TRBV3-1 combines with J gene TRBJ1-4; D is unclear. The germline gives CDR1 LGHDT, CDR2 YNNKEL (reference sequence). CDR3 length: 13 amino acids. Trimming pared 7 bases from V and 8 bases from J, leaving 14 bases between. The CDR3 loop is CASTDLGGEKLFF. CDR3 nucleotides: TGTGCCAGCACAGATTTAGGAGGAGAAAAACTGTTTTTT.

This clonotype was counted a few times. The chain links TRBV7-9 to TRBJ2-1; D call uncertain. The ends were cut back, 5 bases at V and 12 bases at J, with 11 bases in the middle. This CDR3 region has 11 residues. Germline V lookup: CDR1 SEHNR, CDR2 FQNEAQ (reference sequence). This CDR3 reads CASSPQYRQFF. The CDR3 DNA is TGTGCCAGCAGCCCTCAGTATAGGCAGTTCTTC.

This clonotype was picked up a small number of times. The J gene is TRBJ2-3, the V gene TRBV24-1; D is ambiguous. V was shortened by 5 bases and J by 0 bases, with 8 bases between the two germline ends. The CDR3 has 14 amino acids. Germline V gene lookup returns CDR1 KGHDR and CDR2 SFDVKD. CDR3 in amino acids: CATSVAESTDTQYF. Here the CDR3 DNA reads TGTGCCACCAGTGTGGCAGAGAGCACAGATACGCAGTATTTT.

The V gene is TRBV20-1, the J gene TRBJ2-1, with no clear D. Germline values: CDR1 DFQATT, CDR2 SNEGSKA (reference sequence). This CDR3 comprises 15 residues. With 3 bases removed from V and 2 bases from J, the gap between germline ends came to 14 bases. CDR3 DNA sequence: TGCAGTGCTAGGGAATATAGCCTGGCCTACAATGAGCAGTTCTTC. Translated: CSAREYSLAYNEQFF.

This clonotype was seen at least ten times. V is TRBV6-4 and J is TRBJ1-5, with D hard to call. The germline gives CDR1 MRHNA, CDR2 SNTAGT. Trimming shortened V by 4 bases and J by 4 bases, and 8 bases separated the two germline ends. The CDR3 is 13 amino acids. In DNA form, the CDR3 reads TGTGCCAGCAGTGCCGGGTGGAATCAGCCCCAGCATTTT. Amino acid sequence: CASSAGWNQPQHF.

The table lists this clonotype with many counts. The V gene is TRBV7-2, the J gene TRBJ2-1; D remains ambiguous. Looked up from germline, CDR1 is SGHTA and CDR2 is FQGNSA. With 4 bases removed from V and 9 bases from J, the gap between germline ends came to 13 bases. This CDR3 comprises 13 residues. CDR3 sequence: CASSSDWAGEQFF. The CDR3 DNA is TGTGCCAGCAGCTCCGACTGGGCCGGTGAGCAGTTCTTC. The full variable domain, completed using reference TRBV7-2 and TRBJ2-1, is GAGVSQSPSNKVTEKGKDVELRCDPISGHTALYWYRQSLGQGLEFLIYFQGNSAPDKSGLPSDRFSAERTGGSVSTLTIQRTQQEDSAVYLCASSSDWAGEQFFGPGTRLTVL.

The chain joins TRBV6-5 to TRBJ1-1, with D possibly being TRBD1 (5 bases). CDR3 length: 13 amino acids. The V end lost 4 bases, the J end lost 7 bases, and 13 bases lay between the germline ends. The germline CDR1 and CDR2 sequences are MNHEY and SVGAGI. CDR3 sequence reads: CASSSQMTDEAFF. The CDR3, as DNA: TGTGCCAGCAGTTCCCAAATGACAGATGAAGCTTTCTTT.

This clonotype was detected many times. V gene TRBV20-1 combines with J gene TRBJ1-5, with 10 positions matching TRBD1. Per the germline V gene, CDR1 is DFQATT and CDR2 is SNEGSKA (reference sequence). This CDR3 contains 14 residues. The V segment lost 0 bases and the J segment 6 bases; nucleotides outside the gene matches: 2. The CDR3 DNA sequence: TGCAGTGCTAGAGAGACAGGGGGCAGTCAGCCCCAGCATTTT. Amino acids: CSARETGGSQPQHF.

This clonotype has just a few counts. A much larger clonotype is one base distant, so this may be a read error. V gene TRBV27 combines with J gene TRBJ2-1, with TRBD2 matching 9 bases. The germline V gene has CDR1 MNHEY and CDR2 SMNVEV (reference sequence). The CDR3 is 17 residues long. V lost 1 base and J lost 2; bases outside the gene matches: 6. The CDR3 nucleotides read TGTGCCAGCAGTTTATACCCTAGCGGGATCCCCTACAATGAGCAGTTCTTC. Its translation: CASSLYPSGIPYNEQFF.

V is TRBV10-3 and J is TRBJ1-6, with D unresolved. This CDR3 contains 14 residues. Germline CDR1 ENHRY, CDR2 SYGVKD. Trimming pared 6 bases from V and 10 bases from J, leaving 16 bases between. DNA of the CDR3: TGTGCCATCAGGGCTCCGGATCGCTGGTCACCCCTCCACTTT. Its protein is CAIRAPDRWSPLHF.

This clonotype was seen repeatedly, ten times or more. The chain recombines TRBV20-1 with TRBJ2-7, with 7 bases matching TRBD2. Germline CDR1 is DFQATT and CDR2 is SNEGSKA (reference sequence). The junction had 6 bases not matched to a gene; V was cut back by 3 bases and J by 4 bases. The length of the CDR3 is 13 residues. The CDR3 region has the DNA TGCAGTGCTAGTGCGGGAGTGTGGTACGAGCAGTACTTC. Its translation: CSASAGVWYEQYF.

This clonotype was counted only a few times. The rearrangement joins TRBV15 to TRBJ2-7; D gene ambiguous. V lost 1 base to trimming and J lost 7 bases, with 11 bases between them. The germline V gene encodes CDR1 LNHNV and CDR2 YYDKDF (reference sequence). The CDR3 consists of 13 residues. The CDR3, as DNA: TGTGCCACCAGCAGAGGGACCGAAGGGGAGCAGTACTTC. It codes for CATSRGTEGEQYF.

This clonotype was counted only a few times. The CDR3 region is CASSSGPGQGAAGANVLTF. DNA of the CDR3: TGCGCCAGCAGCTCCGGCCCCGGCCAGGGGGCAGCTGGGGCCAACGTCCTGACTTTC. The chain uses TRBV5-1 and TRBJ2-6, with 8 bases identical to TRBD1. The J segment lost 2 bases and the V segment lost 3 bases, leaving 13 bases of the junction unmatched. The germline gives CDR1 SGHRS, CDR2 YFSETQ. The CDR3 loop spans 19 amino acids.

This clonotype was counted only a few times. The chain uses TRBV5-1 and TRBJ2-3, with D unclear. Per germline, CDR1 SGHRS and CDR2 YFSETQ. CDR3 length: 13 amino acids. Trimming took 4 bases from V and 9 from J, leaving 15 bases between them. CDR3 protein: CASSPEVLDTQYF. CDR3 DNA sequence: TGCGCCAGCAGCCCTGAGGTGCTAGACACGCAGTATTTT.

A remark on this clonotype: Since a much larger clone is just one base distant, this may be a read error. This chain uses TRBV20-1 with TRBJ2-3, with TRBD2 as a possible D gene (5 bases). In germline, CDR1 is DFQATT, CDR2 SNEGSKA (reference sequence). Trimming left V 4 bases short and J 2 bases short, with 10 bases between. The CDR3 is made up of 13 amino acids. CDR3 region: CSAIDSVTDTQYF. As DNA, the CDR3 is TGCAGTGCTATAGATAGCGTCACAGATACGCAGTATTTT.

The genes are TRBV6-5 and TRBJ2-1; 7 bases map to TRBD2. With 3 bases clipped from V and 4 bases from J, the junction kept 12 bases outside the gene matches. Germline V gene lookup returns CDR1 MNHEY and CDR2 SVGAGI. This CDR3 is 17 amino acids long. The CDR3: CASSYYVVSGIYNEQFF. DNA of the CDR3: TGTGCCAGCAGTTATTACGTTGTGAGCGGGATATACAATGAGCAGTTCTTC.

This clonotype came up many times. J is TRBJ2-3 and V is TRBV6-6, with D possibly being TRBD2 (5 bases). The length of the CDR3 is 20 residues. The V gene lost 2 bases and the J gene lost 0 bases, with 24 bases spanning the gap. Germline values: CDR1 MNHNY, CDR2 SVGAGI (reference sequence). CDR3 sequence: CASSYPSRDTARGSTDTQYF. CDR3 nucleotides: TGTGCCAGCAGTTACCCCAGCCGGGATACAGCCCGCGGGAGCACAGATACGCAGTATTTT.